The entry below gives a single T cell receptor beta chain sequence along with its context. The antigen is not known. These data come from a study of blood T cells in healthy people across ages. Study-wide points: Changes in expanded clonotypes were possibly confounded, as the CMV status of donors was unknown. Estimates of diversity drawn from one million T cells were considered underestimates. Per million T cells, TCR beta diversity dropped roughly linearly as age increased.

Sample-barcoded 5' priming and a J-beta primer mix drove a second PCR of about 6 to 12 cycles. TCRdb itself ran the 5' RACE reads through MiXCR, one entry per CDR3 protein. Altogether 600,000 to 1,000,000 distinct CDR3 sequences are present, over 45% being singletons, with the ten largest covering approximately 21%. This clonotype originated in a man aged 30 to 39 in good health. The source material was blood.

The CDR3 protein is CASSMTSGSPDTQYF. The CDR3 DNA is TGCGCCAGCAGCATGACTAGCGGGAGCCCAGATACGCAGTATTTT. V usage is TRBV5-1 and J usage is TRBJ2-3, with 12 bases matching TRBD2. Losses at the gene ends were 4 bases for V and 4 bases for J; bases not matched to a gene: 4. Germline V gene sequence: CDR1 SGHRS, CDR2 YFSETQ. This CDR3 spans 15 amino acids. The whole variable domain, filled in from reference TRBV5-1 and TRBJ2-3, reads KAGVTQTPRYLIKTRGQQVTLSCSPISGHRSVSWYQQTPGQGLQFLFEYFSETQRNKGNFPGRFSGRQFSNSRSEMNVSTLELGDSALYLCASSMTSGSPDTQYFGPGTRLTVL.